This TCR beta chain comes out of a study of spatial heterogeneity in lung cancer. Indicated time point: blood at routine non-recurrence follow-up after resection. The germline V gene has CDR1 SGDLS and CDR2 YYNGEE. The CDR3 spans 14 residues. V lost 2 bases and J 5 bases, leaving 12 bases between the germline ends. Each CDR3 protein is one row after TCRdb ran MiXCR on the 5' RACE reads. The repertoire has under 150,000 distinct CDR3 sequences, 9.5% to 14% of them found once; the top ten carry less than 25%. This receptor was identified in a female donor with early-stage non-small cell lung cancer. This specimen was PBMCs, taken at follow-up. V and J are TRBV9 and TRBJ2-3; D might be TRBD2 (5 bases). CDR3 protein: CASSVSGRGDTQYF. The CDR3 DNA sequence: TGTGCCAGCAGCGTCAGTGGGAGAGGAGATACGCAGTATTTT.